The present TCR beta chain was sequenced within a study of control samples from healthy donors and cancer patients. TCRdb's copy holds only in-frame clones and misses some; the assay was immunoSEQ multiplex PCR. The sample carries 190,000 or so clones, approximately 95% recorded once. This clonotype originated in a man aged 18 to 30 in good health. The sample taken for sequencing was blood.

CDR3 sequence reads: CASSQDNGGRKTEAFF. The CDR3 DNA reads as TGCGCCAGCAGCCAAGATAATGGGGGCAGGAAAACTGAAGCTTTCTTT. V gene TRBV4-1 combines with J gene TRBJ1-1, with TRBD1 as a possible D gene (6 bases). The germline V gene has CDR1 MGHRA and CDR2 YSYEKL. The CDR3 loop spans 16 amino acids. V lost 0 bases to trimming and J lost 5 bases, with 16 bases between them.